This TCR beta chain derives from a study of cytomegalovirus exposure and HLA in healthy donors. Study at large: The use of the same platform for the 120 or so validation repertoires and the approximately 690 first-cohort repertoires was reported by a later analysis. Findings of the study overall: Using the classifier, cytomegalovirus status was reportedly diagnosed with high specificity and sensitivity. For most TCR sequences rarity was the rule, although some public TCRs occurred in many donors.

The CDR3 covers 13 residues. Germline-derived CDR1 and CDR2 are SGHRS and YFSETQ. After removal of 1 base from V and 3 bases from J, the junction contained 0 bases not matched to a gene. This table comes from immunoSEQ multiplex PCR, and its TCRdb copy is limited to in-frame clones, with some not included. Of approximately 58,000 clones in the sample, roughly 91% were seen once. Comments on this clone: The antigen is undetermined.

The specimen was PBMCs. This sequence originates from a woman under 40 in good health and CMV-seronegative. The chain carries TRBV5-1 and TRBJ2-5, with 7 bases matching TRBD1. The CDR3 DNA is TGCGCCAGCAGCTTGCAGGGGGAAGAGACCCAGTACTTC. Its protein is CASSLQGEETQYF.